The entry that follows covers one T cell receptor (beta chain) sequence. The source of the sample is a study of CD4 and CD8 cells across lung adenocarcinoma regions. Localized lung adenocarcinoma, a non-small cell lung cancer, affected the donors. Each CDR3 protein is one row after TCRdb ran MiXCR on the PCR reads. Among around 25,000 distinct CDR3 sequences listed, 52% were seen once. The sequenced material came from CD4+ T cells from the center of a lung tumor. The sequence was obtained from a male donor with lung adenocarcinoma. The CD4 and CD8 labels of this study may be unreliable.

The CDR3 reads CASRLQSVSTEEQYF. The CDR3 nucleotides read TGTGCCAGCAGACTCCAGTCTGTGAGCACAGAGGAGCAGTATTTT. This chain connects TRBV6-5 to TRBJ2-3; D unclear. The ends were cut back, 6 bases at V and 11 bases at J, with 24 bases in the middle. The germline gives CDR1 MNHEY, CDR2 SVGAGI. The CDR3 loop spans 15 amino acids.